A single sample is the source of the 5 T cell receptor beta chains below, sequenced in a study of cytomegalovirus exposure and HLA in healthy donors. The PCR was carried out with 60 Vbeta primers and 13 Jbeta primers. This table comes from immunoSEQ multiplex PCR, and its TCRdb copy is limited to in-frame clones, with some not included. The sample includes 250,000 to 350,000 clones, just over 85% of them seen just once. The specimen was PBMCs. The receptors come from a man in his forties in good health and CMV-seropositive.

The chain carries TRBV18 and TRBJ2-1; 7 positions match TRBD2. The germline V gene encodes CDR1 KGHSH and CDR2 LQKENI. Germline trimming cut 1 base from V and 9 bases from J; bases unmatched to any gene: 3. The CDR3 runs 13 residues. The CDR3 loop is CASSPRREAEQFF. CDR3 nucleotides: TGTGCCAGCTCACCACGTCGGGAGGCTGAGCAGTTCTTC.

The chain is built from TRBV27 and TRBJ2-1, with a tentative D call TRBD1 (8 bases). The CDR3 consists of 17 residues. Per germline, CDR1 MNHEY and CDR2 SMNVEV (reference sequence). V dropped 5 bases and J dropped 2 bases, with 19 bases sitting between them. DNA for the CDR3: TGTGCCAGCAGTCCCTGGGGGGGACAGGCCACCTACAATGAGCAGTTCTTC. Translation: CASSPWGGQATYNEQFF.

In this sample, this clone turned up once. The chain couples TRBV5-1 to TRBJ2-7, with a tentative D call TRBD1 (6 bases). Germline V lookup: CDR1 SGHRS, CDR2 YFSETQ. Trimming removed 0 bases at V and 6 bases at J, with 16 bases between. This CDR3 is 15 amino acids long. This chain's CDR3 is CASSLGGTPLGEQYF. The CDR3 region has the DNA TGCGCCAGCAGCTTGGGGGGGACACCCCTGGGCGAGCAGTACTTC.

The chain employs TRBV29-1 and TRBJ2-7; 7 bases agree with TRBD2. The CDR3 has 15 residues. Germline trimming cut 5 bases from V and 1 base from J; bases unmatched to any gene: 11. The V gene's germline CDR1 is SQVTM and CDR2 ANQGSEA. The CDR3 spells CSVSPPGAGSYEQYF. CDR3 coding DNA: TGCAGCGTTTCCCCCCCAGGAGCGGGGTCCTACGAGCAGTACTTC.

The chain recombines TRBV9 with TRBJ2-1; TRBD2 agrees at 8 bases. The CDR3 is made up of 15 amino acids. Germline-derived CDR1 and CDR2 are SGDLS and YYNGEE. V trimming: 3 bases; J trimming: 7 bases; junction bases outside the gene matches: 9. The CDR3 coding sequence is TGTGCCAGCAGCGCTTGGGGACTAGGGTCGAATGAGCAGTTCTTC. It specifies CASSAWGLGSNEQFF.